A single sample is the source of the 26 T cell receptor beta chains below, sequenced in a study of T cell clonality in common variable immunodeficiency (dated by TCRdb to between 2015 and 2016). The paper as a whole reports these results and caveats: CVID TCRbeta sequences reportedly showed fewer deletions and N-nucleotide insertions and lacked highly modified clones with 13 or more V deletions.

Library construction relied on the immunoSEQ multiplex PCR assay. TCRdb limited this immuneACCESS table to in-frame rearrangements with V and J called. A share of clones is missing; checked studies link under half to unresolved V genes, and the rest is unexplained. There are approximately 16,000 clones in this sample, and none of them is a singleton. Roughly 13% of the sample lies in the top ten. Their target antigens are unknown. The sequencing input was peripheral blood mononuclear cells. The receptor source for this set is a human donor with common variable immunodeficiency.

This clone was counted only a few times. The CDR3 goes on 3 residues after the read ends, and that part is filled in from the germline J gene. V and J are TRBV19 and TRBJ2-7; TRBD1 matches at 8 bases. With V trimmed by 6 bases and J by 1 base, 8 bases remained unmatched. CDR3 length: 15 amino acids. The germline V gene encodes CDR1 LNHDA and CDR2 SQIVND (reference sequence). CDR3 region: CASSIQGALSYEQYF. The sequenced CDR3 bases are TGTGCCAGTAGCATCCAGGGGGCCCTGTCCTACGAG.

Of note for this clone: Read data end 3 residues before the CDR3 end; the end is taken from the germline J gene. V and J are TRBV18 and TRBJ2-6, with D tentatively TRBD1 (6 bases). The V and J ends lost 6 bases and 2 bases respectively, with 14 bases between them. Germline CDR1 is KGHSH and CDR2 is LQKENI. This CDR3 contains 16 residues. Partial CDR3 DNA: TGTGCCAGCTCGCCGCAGGGGTACGCTGGGGCCAACGTC. Amino acids: CASSPQGYAGANV. The whole CDR3 region reads CASSPQGYAGANVLTF. The entire variable domain, with the rest obtained from reference TRBV18 and TRBJ2-6, is as follows: NAGVMQNPRHLVRRRGQEARLRCSPMKGHSHVYWYRQLPEEGLKFMVYLQKENIIDESGMPKERFSAEFPKEGPSILRIQQVVRGDSAAYFCASSPQGYAGANVLTFGAGSRLTVL.

This clone was detected only a few times. Read coverage stops 3 residues before the CDR3 terminus; the germline J gene supplies the remainder. The rearrangement joins TRBV7-3 to TRBJ2-1, with TRBD2 identical over 8 bases. The germline V gene encodes CDR1 SGHTA and CDR2 FQGTGA. This CDR3 is 16 amino acids long. V was clipped by 2 bases and J by 4 bases; unmatched bases: 7. The sequenced part of the CDR3 DNA is TGTGCCAGCAGCTTACAGAGCGGGAGTAGATACAATGAG. Encoded protein: CASSLQSGSRYNE. The whole CDR3 reads CASSLQSGSRYNEQFF.

This clone has ten or more counts. Read data end 3 residues before the CDR3 end; the end is taken from the germline J gene. This chain joins TRBV20-1 and TRBJ2-3; 9 bases align to TRBD1. The CDR3 totals 17 residues. The V and J ends lost 6 bases and 3 bases, in that order; junction bases with no gene match: 16. CDR1 and CDR2 (germline): DFQATT, SNEGSKA (reference sequence). The CDR3 here is CSARPFGGQGTTDTQYF. The sequenced CDR3 bases are TGCAGTGCCAGACCCTTCGGCGGACAGGGGACGACAGATACG.

About this clone: The read stops 3 residues short of the end of the CDR3; the missing end is completed from the germline J gene. V and J are TRBV18 and TRBJ2-1; D might be TRBD1 (6 bases). The V gene's germline CDR1 is KGHSH and CDR2 LQKENI. Deletions cut 4 bases from V and 7 bases from J, with 11 bases between. This CDR3 has 13 amino acids. The covered CDR3 bases are TGTGCCAGCTCACTTGACAGGAAGAATGAG. This codes for CASSLDRKNE. From start to end, the CDR3 is CASSLDRKNEQFF. Variable domain in full (rest from reference TRBV18 and TRBJ2-1): NAGVMQNPRHLVRRRGQEARLRCSPMKGHSHVYWYRQLPEEGLKFMVYLQKENIIDESGMPKERFSAEFPKEGPSILRIQQVVRGDSAAYFCASSLDRKNEQFFGPGTRLTVL.

This clone came up a few times. The read ends 3 residues before the CDR3 terminus; that terminus is restored from the germline J gene. The chain combines TRBV6-2 or TRBV6-3 with TRBJ2-1, with D tentatively TRBD2 (6 bases). Germline V gene data show CDR1 as MNHEY and CDR2 as SVGEGT. Trimming removed 2 bases from V and 4 bases from J, with 12 bases in between. There are 15 residues in the CDR3. The CDR3: CASSYGGVNYNEQFF. The covered CDR3 bases are TGTGCCAGCAGTTACGGCGGGGTCAATTACAATGAG.

This clone was counted many times. The read halts 3 residues ahead of the CDR3 end, with the missing end drawn from the germline J gene. This chain connects TRBV7-9 to TRBJ2-7; maybe TRBD2 (6 bases). V lost 3 bases and J 5 bases, leaving 14 bases between the germline ends. The CDR3 sequence is 14 residues long. Germline V lookup: CDR1 SEHNR, CDR2 FQNEAQ (reference sequence). The CDR3 bases that were read are TGTGCCAGCAGCTTTCGGGGAGGCCAGAACGAG. Translated: CASSFRGGQNE. The entire CDR3 is CASSFRGGQNEQYF.

Note on this clone: The observed sequence ends 3 residues before the CDR3 terminus, with the missing tail filled in from the germline J gene. V and J are TRBV2 and TRBJ2-7; no definite D call. Germline-derived CDR1 and CDR2 are SNHLY and FYNNEI. V gave up 5 bases and J gave up 6 bases, with 8 bases separating them. CDR3 length equals 11 residues. CDR3 bases read: TGTGCCAGCAGTCGGAGCGCCGAG. Translated: CASSRSAE. The full-length CDR3 reads as CASSRSAEQYF.

Notes on this clone: The CDR3 goes on 3 residues after the read ends, and that part is filled in from the germline J gene. The rearrangement joins TRBV20-1 to TRBJ2-7; TRBD1 matches at 7 bases. In germline, CDR1 is DFQATT, CDR2 SNEGSKA (reference sequence). CDR3 length: 14 residues. V trimming: 3 bases; J trimming: 1 base; junction bases outside the gene matches: 6. The CDR3 DNA, read in part, is TGCAGTGCTAGTTTTGGCAGGGGGTCCTACGAG. This translates into CSASFGRGSYE. The full-length CDR3 reads as CSASFGRGSYEQYF.

This clone appeared a few times. The read terminates 3 residues ahead of where the CDR3 ends, so the germline J gene completes it. V and J are TRBV19 and TRBJ2-3, with 11 nucleotides matching TRBD2. With V trimmed by 6 bases and J by 0 bases, 11 bases remained unmatched. The CDR3 covers 18 residues. Germline V gives CDR1 LNHDA, CDR2 SQIVND (reference sequence). The sequenced part of the CDR3 DNA is TGTGCCAGTAGACCACAGCCCGGGACTAGCGGTAGCACAGATACG. Amino acid sequence: CASRPQPGTSGSTDT. The entire CDR3 is CASRPQPGTSGSTDTQYF.

This clone was counted between two and nine times. The read finishes 3 residues shy of the CDR3 end, and the germline J gene is used to complete it. The rearrangement uses TRBV2 and TRBJ2-1, with TRBD2 as a possible D gene (5 bases). The germline CDR1 and CDR2 sequences are SNHLY and FYNNEI. The ends were cut back, 7 bases at V and 0 bases at J, with 10 bases in the middle. CDR3 length: 14 amino acids. The CDR3 DNA, read in part, is TGTGCCAGCACGCTAAGCGGCTCCTACAATGAG. This gives the protein CASTLSGSYNE. The whole CDR3 reads CASTLSGSYNEQFF.

This clone was observed a handful of times. With the read ending 3 residues before the CDR3 end, the germline J gene is used to fill in that end. The chain joins TRBV7-9 to TRBJ1-2; 7 bases agree with TRBD1. Per germline, CDR1 SEHNR and CDR2 FQNEAQ (reference sequence). CDR3 length equals 14 residues. V gave up 6 bases and J gave up 2 bases; unmatched junction bases: 6. The covered CDR3 bases are TGTGCCAGCAGTCTCACCAGGGGGAACTATGGC. Its translation: CASSLTRGNYG. The full CDR3 protein is CASSLTRGNYGYTF.

This clone was found many times. The read ends 3 residues before the CDR3 terminus; that terminus is restored from the germline J gene. The chain joins TRBV20-1 to TRBJ1-5; unclear D gene. This CDR3 has 13 residues. CDR1 DFQATT and CDR2 SNEGSKA come from the germline V gene (reference sequence). Trimming took off 1 base at V and 5 bases at J, with 9 bases between the two ends. CDR3 residues: CSARGRSDQPQHF. CDR3 DNA (partial): TGCAGTGCTAGAGGAAGGAGCGATCAGCCC.

Of note for this clone: From the germline J gene comes the end of the CDR3, since the read stops 3 residues before it. This sequence joins TRBV19 and TRBJ1-2; TRBD1 might be the D (5 bases). The CDR3 runs to 16 residues. V lost 2 bases and J lost 5, with 18 bases in between. Per germline, CDR1 LNHDA and CDR2 SQIVND (reference sequence). CDR3 DNA (partial): TGTGCCAGTAGTATAAGCCGCGCTTACGGGGGATATGGC. Translated: CASSISRAYGGYG. The CDR3 in full is CASSISRAYGGYGYTF.

This clone was counted many times. The read falls 3 residues short of the CDR3 end, and the missing part is taken from the germline J gene. The chain has TRBV19 and TRBJ1-2, with 10 bases lining up with TRBD1. Losses at the gene ends were 6 bases for V and 5 bases for J; bases not matched to a gene: 6. This CDR3 is built from 14 residues. CDR1 LNHDA and CDR2 SQIVND come from the germline V gene (reference sequence). This CDR3 is CASSHRQGAYGYTF. The covered CDR3 bases are TGTGCCAGTAGCCACAGACAGGGGGCTTATGGC.

This clone was recorded a few times. The chain's CDR3 is CASSEVGTGGYEQYF. The part of the CDR3 DNA that was read is TGTGCCAGCAGTGAAGTGGGGACAGGGGGATACGAG. The genes are TRBV2 and TRBJ2-7; 11 nucleotides agree with TRBD1. The CDR3 extends 3 residues past the end of the read, so its final part is completed from the germline J gene. The V segment lost 1 base and the J segment 4 bases; nucleotides outside the gene matches: 3. The CDR3 extends over 15 amino acids. The germline V gene encodes CDR1 SNHLY and CDR2 FYNNEI.

In its sample, this clone was seen a few times. Sequencing ends 3 residues short of the CDR3 end; the germline J gene provides the rest. This chain joins TRBV19 and TRBJ1-1; D perhaps matches TRBD1 (5 bases). This CDR3 contains 13 residues. Germline assignment: CDR1 LNHDA and CDR2 SQIVND (reference sequence). Between the trimmed V and J ends, which lost 3 bases and 5 bases, there was a span of 10 bases. The chain's CDR3 is CASSITGATEAFF. The CDR3 bases that were read are TGTGCCAGTAGTATCACAGGCGCGACTGAA.

This clone showed up many times. The read terminates 3 residues before the CDR3 end, so the remaining end is supplied by the germline J gene. V gene TRBV6-4 combines with J gene TRBJ1-1, with 9 bases identical to TRBD1. Trimming cost V 7 bases and J 0 bases; bases outside gene matches: 3. From germline, CDR1 is MRHNA and CDR2 SNTAGT. The length of the CDR3 is 14 residues. CDR3 in amino acids: CASNGTGLNTEAFF. Incomplete CDR3 DNA: TGTGCCAGCAACGGGACAGGGCTGAACACTGAA.

This clone was counted at least ten times. With the read ending 3 residues before the CDR3 end, the germline J gene is used to fill in that end. J is TRBJ2-3 and V is TRBV6-4; D may be TRBD1 (5 bases). The germline gives CDR1 MRHNA, CDR2 SNTAGT. V was pared by 2 bases and J by 2 bases, with 11 bases between. The length of the CDR3 is 15 residues. The DNA read from the CDR3 is TGTGCCAGCAGTGACGTCGCAGGGTTCACAGATACG. As protein: CASSDVAGFTDT. The CDR3, in full, reads CASSDVAGFTDTQYF.

A note on this clone: The DNA ends 3 residues before the CDR3 does, and the rest of the CDR3 is filled in from the germline J gene. The J gene is TRBJ2-3, the V gene TRBV19; weak D call: TRBD2 (5 bases). This CDR3 has 15 residues. V lost 6 bases and J lost 2, with 15 bases in between. Germline V lookup: CDR1 LNHDA, CDR2 SQIVND (reference sequence). CDR3 protein: CASRYGGGYTDTQYF. CDR3 DNA (partial): TGTGCCAGTAGGTACGGCGGCGGGTACACAGATACG.

This clone was picked up a small number of times. An end of the junction differs from the germline gene, which may be a read error. The CDR3 end is not reached by the read, which stops 3 residues before it; the germline J gene fills it in. The chain recombines TRBV7-7 with TRBJ1-4; 8 nucleotides align to TRBD1. The CDR3 loop spans 15 amino acids. Germline loops: CDR1 SSHAT, CDR2 FNYEAQ (reference sequence). The part of the CDR3 DNA that was read is TGTGCTAGCAGCTCCGGACAGGGTATGGGTGAAAAA. This encodes CASSSGQGMGEK. The complete CDR3 protein is CASSSGQGMGEKLFF.

Regarding this clone: The read terminates 3 residues before the CDR3 end, so the remaining end is supplied by the germline J gene. This chain connects TRBV6-1 to TRBJ2-2; D is unresolved. Germline lookup yields CDR1 MNHNS and CDR2 SASEGT. This CDR3 has 16 amino acids. V lost 1 base and J lost 6, with 15 bases in between. CDR3 protein: CASSEEGYPPPGELFF. The CDR3 bases that were read are TGTGCCAGCAGTGAAGAGGGCTACCCCCCGCCCGGGGAG.

The CDR3 protein is CASSPRTGNNEKLFF. The sequenced CDR3 bases are TGTGCCAGCTCACCCCGGACAGGGAATAATGAAAAA. The chain couples TRBV18 to TRBJ1-4; 8 bases are a match to TRBD1. The read gets to within 3 residues of the CDR3 end, and the germline J gene fills in the rest. The germline CDR1 and CDR2 sequences are KGHSH and LQKENI. The CDR3 extends over 15 amino acids. V shed 3 bases, J shed 4 bases, and the junction held 4 bases outside the gene matches.

About this clone: Coverage ceases 3 residues before the CDR3 finishes, and the germline J gene fills in the end. The chain recombines TRBV7-9 with TRBJ1-4, with a weak D call TRBD1 (6 bases). Germline CDR1 reads SEHNR; CDR2 reads FQNEAQ (reference sequence). V lost 5 bases and J lost 7, with 14 bases in between. The CDR3 is made up of 14 amino acids. The CDR3 reads CASSRTTGIEKLFF. CDR3 DNA, as far as it was read: TGTGCCAGCAGCCGGACCACAGGGATTGAAAAA.

For this clone: The CDR3 end falls 3 residues outside the read, so it is completed with the germline J gene. V gene TRBV18 combines with J gene TRBJ2-4; 7 nucleotides line up with TRBD2. CDR1 is KGHSH and CDR2 is LQKENI in the germline V gene. Trimming took 5 bases from V and 4 from J; bases not matched to a gene: 8. The length of the CDR3 is 15 residues. The chain's CDR3 is CASSYDRDYKNIQYF. Incomplete CDR3 DNA: TGTGCCAGCTCATACGATCGGGACTATAAAAACATT.

This clone was counted at least ten times. The sequenced fragment ends 3 residues before the CDR3 boundary, so the rest is inferred from the germline J gene. This chain links TRBV2 with TRBJ2-3, with unresolved D. CDR1 is SNHLY and CDR2 is FYNNEI in the germline V gene. Trimming took 7 bases from V and 1 from J, leaving 9 bases between them. The CDR3 runs 13 residues. The chain's CDR3 is CASKGWGTDTQYF. CDR3 DNA, as far as it was read: TGTGCCAGCAAGGGCTGGGGCACAGATACG. The whole variable domain, remainder taken from reference TRBV2 and TRBJ2-3, is EPEVTQTPSHQVTQMGQEVILRCVPISNHLYFYWYRQILGQKVEFLVSFYNNEISEKSEIFDDQFSVERPDGSNFTLKIRSTKLEDSAMYFCASKGWGTDTQYFGPGTRLTVL.